A single sample gave rise to the 21 T cell receptor beta chains below, sequenced in a study of control samples from healthy donors and cancer patients. Here immunoSEQ multiplex PCR was the method, and the copy in TCRdb shows in-frame clones only, minus some. The sample yields fewer than 65,000 clones, roughly nine tenths seen once. Sequenced sample: PBMCs. The receptors were sampled from a man aged 40-55 years with colorectal cancer.

The CDR3 reads CASGWGKSGYNEQFF. The CDR3 nucleotides read TGTGCTAGTGGTTGGGGCAAATCGGGCTACAATGAGCAGTTCTTC. The chain has TRBV12-5 and TRBJ2-1, with D possibly matching TRBD1 (5 bases). The CDR3 is 15 amino acids. V lost 4 bases and J 3 bases, leaving 13 bases between the germline ends. Germline V CDR1 and CDR2: LGHNT, FRNRAP. Combining the CDR3 with reference TRBV12-5 and TRBJ2-1 gives the whole variable domain DARVTQTPRHKVTEMGQEVTMRCQPILGHNTVFWYRQTMMQGLELLAYFRNRAPLDDSGMPKDRFSAEMPDATLATLKIQPSEPRDSAVYFCASGWGKSGYNEQFFGPGTRLTVL.

The chain is built from TRBV27 and TRBJ2-5, with D possibly being TRBD2 (6 bases). Germline CDR1 and CDR2: MNHEY and SMNVEV (reference sequence). CDR3 length equals 19 residues. V was trimmed by 2 bases and J by 4 bases, leaving 26 bases between them. The CDR3 sequence: CASSLAYPIGGEGRETQYF. The DNA of the CDR3 is TGTGCCAGCAGTTTAGCCTACCCTATCGGGGGAGAAGGGCGAGAGACCCAGTACTTC.

The chain links TRBV21-1 to TRBJ2-1; the table's D call, TRBD1, was not checked against the DNA. TRBV21-1 has pseudogene status. The CDR3 runs 14 residues. Here the CDR3 reads CASSIGTGPNEQFF. The CDR3 coding sequence is TGTGCCAGCAGCATAGGGACAGGACCCAATGAGCAGTTCTTC.

The CDR3 DNA sequence: TGTGCCAGCAGCTCTGTCCAGGGGACAGATACGCAGTATTTT. Translating it yields CASSSVQGTDTQYF. This chain uses TRBV7-9 with TRBJ2-3; tentative D call: TRBD1 (6 bases). This CDR3 region has 14 residues. V was trimmed by 4 bases and J by 3 bases, leaving 11 bases between them. Germline CDR1 reads SEHNR; CDR2 reads FQNEAQ (reference sequence).

CDR3 sequence (DNA): TGTGCCAGCATGAGGGACTTCGACCAGCCCCAGCATTTT. Encoded protein: CASMRDFDQPQHF. This rearrangement joins TRBV2 to TRBJ1-5, with D perhaps TRBD1 (5 bases). The CDR3 sequence is 13 residues long. The V end lost 7 bases, the J end lost 7 bases, and 14 bases lay between the germline ends. Per the germline V gene, CDR1 is SNHLY and CDR2 is FYNNEI.

The chain carries TRBV6-4 and TRBJ2-5; the D gene is possibly TRBD2 (5 bases). V was clipped by 4 bases and J by 4 bases, with 10 bases between them. This CDR3 has 13 residues. From germline, CDR1 is MRHNA and CDR2 SNTAGT. The CDR3, as DNA: TGTGCCAGCAGTGCGGGGTTAGGAGAGACCCAGTACTTC. Its translation is CASSAGLGETQYF.

In the case of this clone: The sample carries other DNA sequences with the same CDR3. This chain links TRBV30 with TRBJ2-6; D gene uncertain. Trimming took 2 bases from V and 0 from J, leaving 8 bases between them. Germline CDR1 is GTSNPN and CDR2 is SVGIG (reference sequence). The CDR3 length is 15 residues. This CDR3 reads CAWSRSSSGANVLTF. CDR3 bases: TGTGCCTGGAGTAGGAGCAGCTCTGGGGCCAACGTCCTGACTTTC. Drawing the rest from reference TRBV30 and TRBJ2-6, the complete variable domain is SQTIHQWPATLVQPVGSPLSLECTVEGTSNPNLYWYRQAAGRGLQLLFYSVGIGQISSEVPQNLSASRPQDRQFILSSKKLLLSDSGFYLCAWSRSSSGANVLTFGAGSRLTVL.

In the case of this clone: The junction and the germline gene differ at one end; a read error may be behind it. Other DNA sequences of this sample code for an identical CDR3. The gene calls are TRBV6-6 and TRBJ2-7, with TRBD2 matching 8 bases. The CDR3 has 14 amino acids. From germline, CDR1 is MNHNY and CDR2 SVGAGI (reference sequence). The CDR3 coding sequence is TGTGCCAGCAGCCCGGGACTAGGGAGCTACGAACAGTACTTC. It yields the protein CASSPGLGSYEQYF.

The chain combines TRBV30 with TRBJ2-5; 9 bases are a match to TRBD2. The germline V gene encodes CDR1 GTSNPN and CDR2 SVGIG (reference sequence). Trimming took 2 bases from V and 4 from J; bases not matched to a gene: 5. CDR3 size: 14 residues. This CDR3 reads CAWSPTSGGETQYF. In DNA, the CDR3 is TGTGCCTGGAGTCCGACTAGCGGCGGAGAGACCCAGTACTTC.

This clone was counted only a few times. J is TRBJ2-7 and V is TRBV5-1, with 12 nucleotides matching TRBD2. This CDR3 spans 16 amino acids. From germline, CDR1 is SGHRS and CDR2 YFSETQ. Losses at the gene ends were 2 bases for V and 1 base for J; bases not matched to a gene: 4. In nucleotides, the CDR3 is TGCGCCAGCAGCTTAGGACTAGCGGGACGATCCTACGAGCAGTACTTC. It codes for CASSLGLAGRSYEQYF.

The chain has TRBV27 and TRBJ2-4, with 8 bases lining up with TRBD1. The CDR3 totals 19 residues. V was clipped by 4 bases and J by 0 bases; unmatched bases: 14. Germline CDR1 is MNHEY and CDR2 is SMNVEV (reference sequence). The CDR3 DNA sequence: TGTGCCAGCAGTTCGGTGGGAGACAGGGGCCACGTAGCCAAAAACATTCAGTACTTC. It yields the protein CASSSVGDRGHVAKNIQYF.

This chain links TRBV7-9 with TRBJ2-7, with D uncertain. The CDR3 runs 14 residues. Per germline, CDR1 SEHNR and CDR2 FQNEAQ (reference sequence). V dropped 5 bases and J dropped 3 bases, with 14 bases sitting between them. The CDR3 bases are TGTGCCAGCAGCCCTCCTGAGAAGTTCTACGAGCAGTACTTC. Its protein is CASSPPEKFYEQYF.

The chain is built from TRBV5-4 and TRBJ2-4; 8 nucleotides align to TRBD2. CDR1 is SGHNT and CDR2 is YYREEE in the germline V gene (reference sequence). The J segment lost 8 bases and the V segment lost 3 bases, leaving 10 bases of the junction unmatched. The CDR3 runs 15 residues. CDR3 nucleotides: TGTGCCAGCAGCTCTGGAAAGCGGGAGTCTGACATTCAGTACTTC. Translation: CASSSGKRESDIQYF.

V usage is TRBV5-1 and J usage is TRBJ1-1; TRBD1 is a possible D gene (5 bases). Trimming removed 4 bases at V and 2 bases at J, with 9 bases between. The germline CDR1 and CDR2 sequences are SGHRS and YFSETQ. The CDR3 loop spans 13 amino acids. For the CDR3, the DNA is TGCGCCAGCAGCAGGGACGGCAACACTGAAGCTTTCTTT. Translating it yields CASSRDGNTEAFF.

The J gene is TRBJ1-3, the V gene TRBV19; D unresolved. This CDR3 contains 15 residues. V lost 0 bases to trimming and J lost 4 bases, with 10 bases between them. Germline loops: CDR1 LNHDA, CDR2 SQIVND (reference sequence). Written as DNA, the CDR3 is TGTGCCAGTAGTATAGAAGGCGCAGGCGGAAACACCATATATTTT. Translated, it gives CASSIEGAGGNTIYF.

This clone has only one observation. CDR3 protein: CASSDGQGRQKLFF. The DNA for the CDR3 is TGCGCCAGCAGCGATGGACAGGGGAGGCAAAAACTGTTTTTT. The V gene is TRBV4-3, the J gene TRBJ1-4; 9 nucleotides align to TRBD1. V shed 5 bases and J 9 bases; nucleotides not matched to a gene: 7. The germline V gene encodes CDR1 LGHNA and CDR2 YSLEER. The CDR3 is 14 residues long.

V and J are TRBV6-5 and TRBJ1-1; D call uncertain. The CDR3 runs to 12 residues. The V gene's germline CDR1 is MNHEY and CDR2 SVGAGI. Trimming took off 6 bases at V and 5 bases at J, with 10 bases between the two ends. The CDR3 loop is CASRGSTTEAFF. CDR3 sequence (DNA): TGTGCCAGCAGAGGGTCGACAACTGAAGCTTTCTTT.

The rearrangement uses TRBV9 and TRBJ2-1, with a tentative D call TRBD2 (6 bases). Germline assignment: CDR1 SGDLS and CDR2 YYNGEE. The V and J ends lost 4 bases and 0 bases respectively, with 11 bases between them. CDR3 length: 15 amino acids. CDR3 amino acids: CASSSSGSSYNEQFF. The CDR3 bases are TGTGCCAGCAGCTCCTCCGGGAGCTCCTACAATGAGCAGTTCTTC.

The rearrangement uses TRBV6-5 and TRBJ2-3, with 10 bases matching TRBD2. Germline values: CDR1 MNHEY, CDR2 SVGAGI. This CDR3 is 13 amino acids long. V was clipped by 8 bases and J by 2 bases; unmatched bases: 1. The CDR3, as DNA: TGTGCCAGCGGACTAGCGGCCACAGATACGCAGTATTTT. Translated: CASGLAATDTQYF.

The table lists this clone with a few counts. The rearrangement uses TRBV7-9 and TRBJ2-7; 8 bases align to TRBD1. Trimming removed 4 bases from V and 7 bases from J; junction bases left unmatched: 12. CDR3 size: 15 residues. The V gene's germline CDR1 is SEHNR and CDR2 FQNEAQ (reference sequence). In DNA form, the CDR3 reads TGTGCCAGCAGCTCCTTCGACAGGGGCTCGGGAGAGCAGTACTTC. It is translated as CASSSFDRGSGEQYF. The whole variable domain, remainder taken from reference TRBV7-9 and TRBJ2-7, is DTGVSQNPRHKITKRGQNVTFRCDPISEHNRLYWYRQTLGQGPEFLTYFQNEAQLEKSRLLSDRFSAERPKGSFSTLEIQRTEQGDSAMYLCASSSFDRGSGEQYFGPGTRLTVT.

The rearrangement uses TRBV19 and TRBJ1-5; no firm D call. Germline loops: CDR1 LNHDA, CDR2 SQIVND (reference sequence). Trimming cost V 6 bases and J 1 base, with 16 bases left between them. CDR3 size: 16 residues. The CDR3 spells CASSLVGIGSNQPQHF. The CDR3 nucleotides are TGTGCCAGTAGCCTGGTAGGGATTGGGAGCAATCAGCCCCAGCATTTT.